This T cell receptor (beta chain) was sequenced for a study of OX40 agonist ivuxolimab in advanced cancers. Study context: Prior anti-PD-1, anti-PD-L1 or anti-CTLA-4 therapy did not bar entry, and about 40% had some.

This clone was recorded only once. Its specificity is unknown. Findings and limits, study-wide: At 0.1 to 3.0 mg/kg and by week 6, CD4+ and CD8+ T cells in the blood had expanded clonally. With doses of 0.1-3.0 mg/kg, partial responders showed among the lowest clonal expansion. There were, on average, more expanded clones in CD8+ T cells than in CD4+.

Trimming took off 7 bases at V and 5 bases at J, with 18 bases between the two ends. This CDR3 contains 15 residues. Germline V lookup: CDR1 MGHRA, CDR2 YSYEKL. Profiling relied on immunoSEQ multiplex PCR, and the TCRdb table lists in-frame clones only, not all of them. The sample records 96,000 or so clones, less than 85% being singletons. The TCR comes from an adult with an advanced solid tumor such as melanoma, head and neck, liver or kidney cancer. The sequencing here drew on CD4+ or CD8+ T cells sorted from blood, taken in a trial of the OX40 agonist ivuxolimab. The chain joins TRBV4-1 to TRBJ2-1, with D possibly being TRBD2 (6 bases). The CDR3 coding sequence is TGCGCCAGCACGGAACGAACCGGGAGTCACAATGAGCAGTTCTTC. As protein: CASTERTGSHNEQFF.